This T cell receptor (beta chain) was sequenced in a study of Graves' ophthalmopathy and Graves' hyperthyroidism. Study-wide context: Cases classed as stable hyperthyroidism had no ophthalmopathy within 18 months of follow-up.

The authors amplified TCR beta CDR3 regions from RNA transcripts. First-round RT-PCR with HTBI primers preceded a second-round multiplex PCR. Each CDR3 protein gets one entry after TCRdb re-called the multiplex PCR reads with MiXCR. The sample shows around 1,000,000 distinct CDR3 sequences, about 35% of them seen only once. Of note for this clonotype: Its antigen remains unidentified.

Study outcomes and limitations: Ophthalmopathy progression prediction by the model yielded a sensitivity of about 69% and a specificity of around 72%.

CDR3 length: 15 residues. The J segment lost 5 bases and the V segment lost 3 bases, leaving 5 bases of the junction unmatched. The germline V gene encodes CDR1 MGHRA and CDR2 YSYEKL. This clonotype was sampled from an adult man with Graves' hyperthyroidism. Specimen: peripheral blood or thyroid tissue (not recorded which). The chain links TRBV4-1 to TRBJ2-5; the match to TRBD2 covers 11 bases. This CDR3 reads CASSQETSGVETQYF. The CDR3 nucleotides are TGCGCCAGCAGCCAGGAGACTAGCGGGGTTGAGACCCAGTACTTC.